The 10 T cell receptor beta chains below come from one sample, sequenced in a study of shared T cell receptors in the human thymus. The data were produced by immunoSEQ multiplex PCR, yet TCRdb's version contains in-frame clones alone and is incomplete. The table lists 600,000 to 900,000 clones, 75% to 90% of them singletons. This same sample was also taken into another study, of human thymus T cells.

The specimen sequenced was thymocytes. Receptors were obtained from a girl under three years old with a congenital heart defect.

V usage is TRBV5-1 and J usage is TRBJ2-7, with 7 bases matching TRBD2. V was clipped by 1 base and J by 0 bases; unmatched bases: 13. Germline CDR1 and CDR2: SGHRS and YFSETQ. The CDR3 is made up of 18 amino acids. CDR3 residues: CASSLKSRGVPSSYEQYF. In DNA form, the CDR3 reads TGCGCCAGCAGCTTGAAATCCCGGGGGGTCCCGAGCTCCTACGAGCAGTACTTC.

The genes are TRBV15 and TRBJ2-4, with TRBD1 as a possible D gene (6 bases). The CDR3 is made up of 18 amino acids. CDR1 and CDR2 from the germline V gene are LNHNV and YYDKDF (reference sequence). Deletions cut 0 bases from V and 6 bases from J, with 21 bases between. The CDR3 sequence is CATSRDPQGPLTPNIQYF. CDR3 in DNA: TGTGCCACCAGCAGAGATCCGCAGGGGCCTTTAACTCCAAACATTCAGTACTTC. Filled out from reference TRBV15 and TRBJ2-4, the complete variable domain reads DAMVIQNPRYQVTQFGKPVTLSCSQTLNHNVMYWYQQKSSQAPKLLFHYYDKDFNNEADTPDNFQSRRPNTSFCFLDIRSPGLGDTAMYLCATSRDPQGPLTPNIQYFGAGTRLSVL.

The CDR3 protein is CASSGTGGVNNEQFF. CDR3 in DNA: TGTGCCAGCAGCGGGACGGGGGGAGTTAACAATGAGCAGTTCTTC. This rearrangement joins TRBV11-3 to TRBJ2-1; TRBD2 aligns across 7 bases. V was clipped by 5 bases and J by 5 bases; unmatched bases: 9. From germline, CDR1 is SGHNT and CDR2 YENEEA. This CDR3 comprises 15 residues.

This clone appeared a few times. The chain recombines TRBV14 with TRBJ2-7, with 7 nucleotides matching TRBD1. J was trimmed by 7 bases and V by 1 base; bases with no gene match: 13. The CDR3 is 16 residues long. The germline gives CDR1 SGHDN, CDR2 FVKESK. The CDR3 DNA is TGTGCCAGCAGCCAAGTAAGCCGGGACAGAACGACAGAGCAGTACTTC. Translating gives CASSQVSRDRTTEQYF.

The chain links TRBV7-9 to TRBJ1-2; D is uncertain. Per the germline V gene, CDR1 is SEHNR and CDR2 is FQNEAQ (reference sequence). There are 17 residues in the CDR3. V lost 1 base to trimming and J lost 3 bases, with 18 bases between them. The CDR3 sequence is CASSLVAGQPEDYGYTF. The CDR3 DNA sequence: TGTGCCAGCAGCTTAGTTGCGGGTCAGCCGGAAGACTATGGCTACACCTTC.

This clone occurred a few times. CDR3 DNA: TGCGCCAGCAGCTCCTGGGGGCGCCCCAGTGGGGCCAACGTCCTGACTTTC. Translation gives CASSSWGRPSGANVLTF. The rearrangement uses TRBV5-1 and TRBJ2-6; the D gene is possibly TRBD1 (6 bases). Trimming shortened V by 3 bases and J by 3 bases, and 16 bases separated the two germline ends. This CDR3 spans 17 amino acids. The germline gives CDR1 SGHRS, CDR2 YFSETQ. Based on the CDR3 plus reference TRBV5-1 and TRBJ2-6, the full variable domain is KAGVTQTPRYLIKTRGQQVTLSCSPISGHRSVSWYQQTPGQGLQFLFEYFSETQRNKGNFPGRFSGRQFSNSRSEMNVSTLELGDSALYLCASSSWGRPSGANVLTFGAGSRLTVL.

As to this clone: The junction differs from germline at one of its ends, possibly a read error. This rearrangement joins TRBV7-7 to TRBJ2-3, with no clear D. The CDR3 consists of 13 residues. Germline CDR1 reads SSHAT; CDR2 reads FNYEAQ (reference sequence). The CDR3 sequence: CASSLLESDTQYF. The CDR3 DNA follows: TGTGCTAGCAGCTTATTAGAATCAGATACGCAGTATTTT.

This clone was counted a single time. The V gene is TRBV9, the J gene TRBJ2-3; tentatively, D is TRBD1 (6 bases). CDR1 and CDR2 from the germline V gene are SGDLS and YYNGEE. The V end lost 0 bases, the J end lost 2 bases, and 19 bases lay between the germline ends. This CDR3 has 18 amino acids. This chain's CDR3 is CASSVAERTEPPTDTQYF. CDR3 DNA: TGTGCCAGCAGCGTAGCAGAAAGGACAGAGCCTCCCACAGATACGCAGTATTTT.

The chain joins TRBV5-6 to TRBJ1-1, with TRBD1 matching over 7 bases. Germline CDR1 SGHDT, CDR2 YYEEEE. V was pared by 3 bases and J by 0 bases, with 8 bases of the junction left unmatched. The CDR3 spans 16 residues. CDR3 sequence (DNA): TGTGCCAGCAGCTGGGGGGACAGCTTTATGAACACTGAAGCTTTCTTT. Its protein is CASSWGDSFMNTEAFF.

The chain links TRBV28 to TRBJ2-7; 12 nucleotides match TRBD2. The CDR3 is 15 amino acids. The germline V gene has CDR1 MDHEN and CDR2 SYDVKM. Trimming removed 5 bases from V and 4 bases from J; junction bases left unmatched: 6. The CDR3 coding sequence is TGTGCCAGCAGTCCTCGGACTAGCGGGGAGTACGAGCAGTACTTC. Translation gives CASSPRTSGEYEQYF.